Below, one T cell receptor (beta chain) is given with its context. Its target antigen remains unknown. Nothing much larger sits one base from this clone, and base qualities are not available. The data were taken from a study of blood T cell repertoires in COVID-19 (dated by TCRdb to 2019 to 2021). For the study in its entirety: Collaborator samples came from the United States, Italy and Spain and covered acute and convalescent phases of COVID-19. Deeply sampled blood TCRbeta repertoires from subjects exposed to, actively infected with, or recovered from COVID-19 were included in the dataset. Where HLA class I and class II types were available, the types were taken from metadata supplied by the sample provider, not from assay-based typing. The repertoires were released in a freely available public database meant as a resource for research on the immune response to SARS-CoV-2. Samples were obtained from the ongoing ImmuneRACE study (first 160 participants) and from 1,254 subjects provided by 6 global collaborators. The prospective study material was composed of cDNA or gDNA derived from T cells, B-cell-depleted T cells, or PBMCs. A de-identified subject ID, COVID-19 status, age in years and sex were almost always included in the sample metadata.

Whole blood was collected in K2EDTA tubes by collaborating institutions according to the institutions' own protocols. Collaborator samples were shipped for TCRbeta analysis as frozen whole blood, isolated PBMCs, or DNA extracted from either sample type. TCRbeta CDR3 regions were amplified from genomic DNA using the immunoSEQ Assay, a bias-controlled multiplex PCR. The authors' pipeline ran thus. Nucleated cell counts per sample were estimated from amplification of reference gene primers within the assay. To quantify the absolute abundance of each unique TCRbeta CDR3 rearrangement, sequence reads were collapsed and filtered. Productive Simpson clonality was computed per sample as the square root of Simpson's diversity index over productive rearrangements. TCRdb took over this immuneACCESS table, retaining in-frame rearrangements with V and J assigned. Such tables are incomplete; in checked studies, under half of the missing clones stem from an unresolved V gene, and the remainder is unexplained. From that table come the V and J calls and clone size; the DNA was used to work out D and trimming. In all, the sample holds roughly 98,000 clones, and roughly 80% of those were seen once. The top ten clonotypes cover approximately 10% of the sample.

General findings and caveats noted by the study authors: Clinical and demographic metadata were provided uncurated, with the amount varying by source and participant.

This TCR was recovered from a man between 65 and 85 years old with active or convalescent COVID-19. Sample: peripheral blood.

The nucleotide sequence is TGTGCCAGCTCACGCGGGGGAGGGGAAAATTCACCCCTCCACTTT. It translates as CASSRGGGENSPLHF. This sequence uses TRBV18 and TRBJ1-6, with TRBD1 as a weak D call on 5 bases. The CDR3 goes from the cysteine to the phenylalanine over 15 residues. Just the 45-base CDR3 DNA is kept, in frame starting at base 1. The germline V gene encodes CDR1 KGHSH and CDR2 LQKENI. The V and J ends are trimmed by 4 bases and 7 bases, leaving 14 bases between them. Here the CDR3 is joined to the reference TRBV18 and TRBJ1-6 genes, and the full variable domain is: NAGVMQNPRHLVRRRGQEARLRCSPMKGHSHVYWYRQLPEEGLKFMVYLQKENIIDESGMPKERFSAEFPKEGPSILRIQQVVRGDSAAYFCASSRGGGENSPLHFGNGTRLTVT.